A single T cell receptor (beta chain) is shown here with its context. Its target is unknown. This sample stems from a study of T cells in pancreatic ductal adenocarcinoma. Overall study findings and caveats: The resected cohort was biased toward the minority with early-stage disease. Tumor and blood clonality did not differ significantly, about 0.1 versus 0.065. Tumor-versus-blood clonality comparisons may be biased toward lower tumor diversity. Unique clonotypes were about 8.2-fold more numerous in blood than in tumor.

J was trimmed by 7 bases and V by 6 bases; bases with no gene match: 12. The length of the CDR3 is 15 residues. CDR1 is SNHLY, CDR2 FYNNEI, per germline. Surgery without prior neoadjuvant therapy was the treatment of the selected pancreatic ductal adenocarcinoma patients. Here immunoSEQ multiplex PCR was the method, and the copy in TCRdb shows in-frame clones only, minus some. This table has about 98,000 clones, 90% to 95% appearing once. Sequencing was carried out using PBMCs. The TCR comes from a human donor with pancreatic ductal adenocarcinoma. The V call is TRBV2, the J call TRBJ2-7, with TRBD1 matching over 10 bases. The CDR3 DNA reads as TGTGCCAGCAGCGAGAAGACAGGGGGCGGATGGGAGCAGTACTTC. Translated, it gives CASSEKTGGGWEQYF. Full variable domain (rest looked up from reference TRBV2 and TRBJ2-7): EPEVTQTPSHQVTQMGQEVILRCVPISNHLYFYWYRQILGQKVEFLVSFYNNEISEKSEIFDDQFSVERPDGSNFTLKIRSTKLEDSAMYFCASSEKTGGGWEQYFGPGTRLTVT.